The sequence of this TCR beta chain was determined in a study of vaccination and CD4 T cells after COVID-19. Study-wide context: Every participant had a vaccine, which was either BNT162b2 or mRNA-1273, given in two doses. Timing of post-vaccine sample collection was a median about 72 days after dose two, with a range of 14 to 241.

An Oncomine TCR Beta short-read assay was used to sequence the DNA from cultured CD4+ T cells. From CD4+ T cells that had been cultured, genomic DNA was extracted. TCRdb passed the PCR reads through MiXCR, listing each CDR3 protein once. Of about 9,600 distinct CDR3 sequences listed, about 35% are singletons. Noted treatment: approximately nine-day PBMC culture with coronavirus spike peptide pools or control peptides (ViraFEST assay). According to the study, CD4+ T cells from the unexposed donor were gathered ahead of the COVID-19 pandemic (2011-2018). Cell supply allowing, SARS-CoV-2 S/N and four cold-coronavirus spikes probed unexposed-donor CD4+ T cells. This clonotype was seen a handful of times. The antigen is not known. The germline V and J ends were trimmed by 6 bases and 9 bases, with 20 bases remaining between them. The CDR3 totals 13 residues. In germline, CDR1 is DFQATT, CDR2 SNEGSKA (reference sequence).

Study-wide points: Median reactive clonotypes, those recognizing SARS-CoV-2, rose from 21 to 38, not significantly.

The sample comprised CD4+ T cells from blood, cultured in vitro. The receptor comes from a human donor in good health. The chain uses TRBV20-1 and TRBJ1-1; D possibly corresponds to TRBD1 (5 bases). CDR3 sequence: CSAPPTAPRKAFF. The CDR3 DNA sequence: TGCAGTGCCCCCCCGACAGCCCCTAGGAAAGCTTTCTTT.